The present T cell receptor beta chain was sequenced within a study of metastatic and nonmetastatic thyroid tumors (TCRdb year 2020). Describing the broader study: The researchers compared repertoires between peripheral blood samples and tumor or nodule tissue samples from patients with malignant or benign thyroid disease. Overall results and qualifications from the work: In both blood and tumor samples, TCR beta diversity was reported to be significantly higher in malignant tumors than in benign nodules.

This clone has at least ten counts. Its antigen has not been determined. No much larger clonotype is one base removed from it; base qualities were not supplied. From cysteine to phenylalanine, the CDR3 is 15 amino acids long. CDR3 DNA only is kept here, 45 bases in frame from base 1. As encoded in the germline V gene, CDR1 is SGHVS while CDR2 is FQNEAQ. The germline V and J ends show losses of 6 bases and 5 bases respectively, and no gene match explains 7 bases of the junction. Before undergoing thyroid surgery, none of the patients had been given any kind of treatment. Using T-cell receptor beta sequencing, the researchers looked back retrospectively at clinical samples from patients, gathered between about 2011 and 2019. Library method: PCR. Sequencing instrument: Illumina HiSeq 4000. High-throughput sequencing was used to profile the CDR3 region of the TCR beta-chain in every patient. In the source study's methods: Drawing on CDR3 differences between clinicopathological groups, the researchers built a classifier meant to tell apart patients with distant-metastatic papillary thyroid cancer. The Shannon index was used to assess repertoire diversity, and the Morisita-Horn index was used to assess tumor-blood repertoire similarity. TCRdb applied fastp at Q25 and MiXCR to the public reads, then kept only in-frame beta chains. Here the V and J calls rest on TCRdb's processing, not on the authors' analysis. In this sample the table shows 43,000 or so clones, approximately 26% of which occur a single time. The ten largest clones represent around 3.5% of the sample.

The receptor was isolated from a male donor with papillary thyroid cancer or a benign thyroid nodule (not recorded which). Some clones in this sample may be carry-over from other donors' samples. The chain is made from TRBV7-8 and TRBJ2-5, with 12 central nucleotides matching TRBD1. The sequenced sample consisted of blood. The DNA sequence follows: TGTGCCAGCAGGGCCCGGGACAGGGGGCAGGAGACCCAGTACTTC. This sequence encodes CASRARDRGQETQYF.